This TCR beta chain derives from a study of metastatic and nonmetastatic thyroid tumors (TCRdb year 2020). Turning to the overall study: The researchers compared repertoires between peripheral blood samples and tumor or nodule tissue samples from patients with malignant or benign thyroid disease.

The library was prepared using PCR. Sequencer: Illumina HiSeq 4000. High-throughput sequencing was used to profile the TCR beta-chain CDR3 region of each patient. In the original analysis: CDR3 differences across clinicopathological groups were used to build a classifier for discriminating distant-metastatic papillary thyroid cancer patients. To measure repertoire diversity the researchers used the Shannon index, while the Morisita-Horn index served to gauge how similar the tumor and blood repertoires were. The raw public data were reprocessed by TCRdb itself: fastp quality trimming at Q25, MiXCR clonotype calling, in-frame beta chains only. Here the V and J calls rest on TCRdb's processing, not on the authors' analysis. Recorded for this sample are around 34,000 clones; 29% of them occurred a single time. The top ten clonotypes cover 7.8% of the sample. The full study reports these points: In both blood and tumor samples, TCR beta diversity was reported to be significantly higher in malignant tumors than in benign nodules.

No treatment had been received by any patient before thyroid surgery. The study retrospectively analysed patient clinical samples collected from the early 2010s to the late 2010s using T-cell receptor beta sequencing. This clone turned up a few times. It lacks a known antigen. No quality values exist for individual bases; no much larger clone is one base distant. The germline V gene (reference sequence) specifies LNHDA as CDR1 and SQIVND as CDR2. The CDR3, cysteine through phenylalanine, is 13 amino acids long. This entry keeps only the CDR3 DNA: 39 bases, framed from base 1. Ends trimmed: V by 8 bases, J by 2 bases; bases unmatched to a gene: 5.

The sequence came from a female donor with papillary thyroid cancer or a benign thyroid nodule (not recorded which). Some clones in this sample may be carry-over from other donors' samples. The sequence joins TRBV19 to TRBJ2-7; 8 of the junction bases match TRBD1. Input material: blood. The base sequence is TGTGCCAGTTCCCTGACAGGGGCCTACGAGCAGTACTTC. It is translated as CASSLTGAYEQYF.